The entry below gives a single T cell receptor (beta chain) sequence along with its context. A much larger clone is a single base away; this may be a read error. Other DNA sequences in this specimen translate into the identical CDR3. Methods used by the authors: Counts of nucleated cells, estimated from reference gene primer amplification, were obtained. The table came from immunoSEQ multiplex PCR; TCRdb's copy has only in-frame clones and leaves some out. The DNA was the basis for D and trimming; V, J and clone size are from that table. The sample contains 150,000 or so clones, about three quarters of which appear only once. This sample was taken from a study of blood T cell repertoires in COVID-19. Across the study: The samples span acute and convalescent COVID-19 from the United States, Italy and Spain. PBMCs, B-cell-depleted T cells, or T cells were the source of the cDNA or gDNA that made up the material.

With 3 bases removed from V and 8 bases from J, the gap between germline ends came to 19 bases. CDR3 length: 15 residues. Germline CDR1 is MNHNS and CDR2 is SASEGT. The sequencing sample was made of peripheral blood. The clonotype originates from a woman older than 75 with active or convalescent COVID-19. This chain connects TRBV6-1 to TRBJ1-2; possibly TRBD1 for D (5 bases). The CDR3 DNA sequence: TGTGCCAGCAGTGACGGTTGGGGGACGGGGGTGGGCTACACCTTC. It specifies CASSDGWGTGVGYTF.